This T cell receptor beta chain was profiled in a study of blood T cell repertoires in COVID-19. Whole-study context: There were acute and convalescent COVID-19 samples, and they came from the United States, Italy and Spain.

The germline CDR1 and CDR2 sequences are SGHVS and FQNEAQ. This CDR3 comprises 16 residues. Trimming pared 4 bases from V and 8 bases from J, leaving 20 bases between. TCRdb's copy holds only in-frame clones and misses some; the assay was immunoSEQ multiplex PCR. Counted here are 360,000 or so clones, roughly 89% occurring once; the ten biggest clones make up under 5%. This sequence was found in a woman aged 55-69 years with COVID-19, enrolled during active disease. Material: peripheral blood. The chain couples TRBV7-8 to TRBJ1-4, with no clear D. This chain's CDR3 is CASSSSPPGAGEKLFF. Written as DNA, the CDR3 is TGTGCCAGCAGCTCTAGCCCCCCGGGAGCGGGGGAAAAACTGTTTTTT.